Below, one TCR beta chain is given with its context. What it recognizes is unknown. This was the immunoSEQ version 4 assay in survey mode. Libraries were prepared by immunoSEQ multiplex PCR; TCRdb keeps only in-frame clonotypes and omits some of them. This sample has 64,000 or so clones, with more than 70% found just once. The stimulus was an HIV-1 Gag 15-mer peptide pool, 1 ug/peptide/mL. CD40L-negative CD69-negative CD45RO-high memory CD4+ T cells were sorted as populations depleted of antigen-responding cells. Anti-CD28/CD49d costimulation, CD40-blocking antibody and enfuvirtide were given to CD8-depleted PBMCs for 18 hours. This CDR3 contains 15 residues. The V and J ends lost 5 bases and 5 bases respectively, with 16 bases between them. Germline values: CDR1 LNHNV, CDR2 YYDKDF (reference sequence). The sample comes from a study of persistence of HIV-infected CD4 T cells. Study-level background: CD4+ T cells responding to CMV or HIV-1 Gag were isolated. A median of 8 years of suppressive ART preceded sampling. A couple of participants gave one leukapheresis sample; others gave up to roughly 180 mL blood repeatedly.

J is TRBJ1-5 and V is TRBV15, with D perhaps TRBD1 (5 bases). This clonotype originated in an adult man with HIV who was CMV-seropositive. This sample comprised CD4+ T cells sorted from PBMCs after roughly 20-hour stimulation, obtained from a patient who received antiretroviral therapy. The CDR3 loop is CATSPVGAPDQPQHF. The CDR3 DNA sequence: TGTGCCACCAGCCCGGTCGGGGCCCCCGATCAGCCCCAGCATTTT.